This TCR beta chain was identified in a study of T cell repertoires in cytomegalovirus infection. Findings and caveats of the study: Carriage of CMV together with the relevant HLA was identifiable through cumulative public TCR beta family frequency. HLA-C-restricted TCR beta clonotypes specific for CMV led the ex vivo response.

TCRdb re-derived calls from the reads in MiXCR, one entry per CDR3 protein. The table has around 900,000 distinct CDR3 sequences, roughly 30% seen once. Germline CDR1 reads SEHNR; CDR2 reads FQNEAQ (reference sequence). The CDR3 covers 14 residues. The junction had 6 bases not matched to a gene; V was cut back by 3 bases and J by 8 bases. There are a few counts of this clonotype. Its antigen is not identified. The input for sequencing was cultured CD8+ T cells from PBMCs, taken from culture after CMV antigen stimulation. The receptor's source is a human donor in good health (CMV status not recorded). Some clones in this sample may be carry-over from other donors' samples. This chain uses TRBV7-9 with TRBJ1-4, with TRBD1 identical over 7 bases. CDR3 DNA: TGTGCCAGCAGCTTTTCGGGACAGTGGGAAAAACTGTTTTTT. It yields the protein CASSFSGQWEKLFF.